This T cell receptor beta chain was observed in a study of blood T cell repertoires in COVID-19 (dated by TCRdb to about 2020). For the wider study: Samples from collaborators originated in the United States, Italy and Spain and spanned both the acute and convalescent phases of COVID-19. The material from the prospective study consisted of cDNA or gDNA derived from T cells, B-cell-depleted T cells, or PBMCs. Where available, HLA class I and class II types were taken from metadata supplied by the sample provider and were not determined by assay-based typing. The samples were drawn from two sources: the first 160 participants of the ongoing ImmuneRACE study, and fewer than 1,500 subjects contributed by 6 global collaborators. Nearly every sample came with metadata listing a de-identified subject ID, COVID-19 status, age in years and sex. Deeply sampled blood TCRbeta repertoires from subjects exposed to, actively infected with, or recovered from COVID-19 were included in the dataset. The repertoires were made available in a free public database intended to serve as a resource for research on the immune response to SARS-CoV-2. Points the paper makes about the study in general: The quantity of clinical and demographic metadata differed by source and by participant and was supplied without curation.

The immunoSEQ Assay, a bias-controlled multiplex PCR, was used to amplify TCRbeta CDR3 regions from genomic DNA. Under the source paper's analysis protocol: Within the assay, amplification of reference gene primers was used to estimate how many nucleated cells each sample contained. To quantify the absolute abundance of each unique TCRbeta CDR3 rearrangement, sequence reads were collapsed and filtered. Productive Simpson clonality was computed per sample as the square root of Simpson's diversity index over productive rearrangements. The source is immuneACCESS, and TCRdb retained only in-frame sequences with V and J called. Part of the clones is not carried over; for the studies checked, unresolved V genes explain less than half of this, and the remainder is unexplained. Clone size and the V and J calls come from that table; the DNA yielded D and trimming. The sample yields 250,000 to 300,000 clones; about 89% were counted once. The leading ten clones occupy approximately 4.2% of the sample.

The CDR3 has 12 amino acids, counting the end cysteine and phenylalanine. The retained sequence is limited to the CDR3, 36 bases, with the frame set at the first base. V loses 0 bases, J loses 7 bases, and the germline ends lie 6 bases apart. As encoded in the germline V gene (reference sequence), CDR1 is PRHDT while CDR2 is FYEKMQ. On this clone: Its antigen has not been determined. No quality values exist for individual bases; no much larger clone is one base distant.

Each collaborating institution followed its own protocols to collect whole blood in K2EDTA tubes. For TCRbeta analysis, collaborators shipped samples as frozen whole blood, isolated PBMCs, or DNA extracted from either of those sample types. The sample comprised peripheral blood. The chain is encoded by TRBV13 joined to TRBJ1-2; the D segment cannot be called with confidence. This sequence was found in a man aged 35-49 years with acute or convalescent COVID-19. The nucleotide sequence reads TGTGCCAGCAGCTTAGGACAGTCTGGCTACACCTTC. Translated, this is CASSLGQSGYTF.